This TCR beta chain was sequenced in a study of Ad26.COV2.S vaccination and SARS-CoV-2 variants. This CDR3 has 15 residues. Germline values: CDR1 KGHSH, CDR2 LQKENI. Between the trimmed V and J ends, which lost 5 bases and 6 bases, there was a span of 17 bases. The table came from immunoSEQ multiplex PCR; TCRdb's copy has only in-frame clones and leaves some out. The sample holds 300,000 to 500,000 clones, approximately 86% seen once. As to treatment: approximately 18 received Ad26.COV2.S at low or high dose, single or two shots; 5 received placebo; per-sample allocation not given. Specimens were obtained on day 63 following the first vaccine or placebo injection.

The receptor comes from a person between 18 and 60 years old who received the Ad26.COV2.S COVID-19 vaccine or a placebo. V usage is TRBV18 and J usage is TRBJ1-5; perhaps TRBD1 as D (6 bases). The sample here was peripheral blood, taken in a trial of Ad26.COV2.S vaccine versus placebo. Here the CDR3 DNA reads TGTGCCAGCTCATTCCTACAGGGATCAGGTCAGCCCCAGCATTTT. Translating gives CASSFLQGSGQPQHF.